The clone carrying this TCR beta chain was picked up one time. Distinct nucleotide sequences in the sample also encode this CDR3. The PCR used 60 Vbeta and 13 Jbeta primers. Only in-frame clones appear in the TCRdb table, and some are missing; sequencing was by immunoSEQ multiplex PCR. The data show roughly 100,000 clones, about 80% seen once. The data were taken from a study of cytomegalovirus exposure and HLA in healthy donors. This CDR3 has 10 residues. V lost 4 bases, J lost 5 bases, and 5 bases lay in between. Germline-derived CDR1 and CDR2 are SQVTM and ANQGSEA. V usage is TRBV29-1 and J usage is TRBJ2-5; D not resolved. The sequence was obtained from a man younger than 45 in good health and CMV-seronegative. The sequenced material came from PBMCs. The CDR3 loop reads CSVGVETQYF. The CDR3 DNA reads as TGCAGCGTTGGCGTTGAGACCCAGTACTTC.